One sample yielded the 24 T cell receptor beta chains listed below, sequenced in a study of T cell responses to AZD1222 COVID-19 vaccine. Here immunoSEQ multiplex PCR was the method, and the copy in TCRdb shows in-frame clones only, minus some. The sample consists of 90,000 to 130,000 clones, around 90% of them appearing once. Sequences were derived from peripheral blood, sampled 28 days after the second AZD1222 dose. The receptors come from an adult who received the AZD1222 COVID-19 vaccine.

This clone was seen a single time. The chain carries TRBV19 and TRBJ2-7; D is undetermined. V was trimmed by 5 bases and J by 2 bases, leaving 10 bases between them. Germline V gene data show CDR1 as LNHDA and CDR2 as SQIVND (reference sequence). The CDR3 is 13 amino acids. CDR3 residues: CASSAYVTYEQYF. CDR3 sequence (DNA): TGTGCCAGTAGTGCGTACGTTACCTACGAGCAGTACTTC.

The rearrangement joins TRBV10-3 to TRBJ1-2, with D perhaps TRBD1 (6 bases). Deletions cut 3 bases from V and 4 bases from J, with 15 bases between. The CDR3 length is 15 residues. CDR1 ENHRY and CDR2 SYGVKD come from the germline V gene. The CDR3 DNA sequence: TGTGCCATCAGTGACAGGGGACCTCAGTCCTATGGCTACACCTTC. Translating it yields CAISDRGPQSYGYTF.

The chain has TRBV5-1 and TRBJ2-5; tentatively, D is TRBD1 or TRBD2 (5 bases each). Trimming pared 8 bases from V and 7 bases from J, leaving 24 bases between. This CDR3 comprises 15 residues. Germline values: CDR1 SGHRS, CDR2 YFSETQ. CDR3 sequence reads: CASSTGTTNVATQYF. CDR3 nucleotide sequence: TGCGCCAGTTCGACCGGGACCACCAACGTTGCGACCCAGTACTTC.

This chain links TRBV6-5 with TRBJ1-5, with 8 bases lining up with TRBD1. V shed 5 bases, J shed 4 bases, and the junction held 4 bases outside the gene matches. Germline CDR1 MNHEY, CDR2 SVGAGI. The CDR3 runs 14 residues. The CDR3 here is CASSPGQGNQPQHF. The DNA of the CDR3 is TGTGCCAGCAGTCCCGGACAGGGTAATCAGCCCCAGCATTTT.

CDR3 residues: CASRPSATDTQYF. DNA of the CDR3: TGTGCCAGCAGACCCTCGGCCACAGATACGCAGTATTTT. The chain has TRBV28 and TRBJ2-3; D remains unclear. CDR3 length: 13 residues. Germline V gives CDR1 MDHEN, CDR2 SYDVKM. V shed 6 bases and J shed 2 bases, with 9 bases lying between them.

This rearrangement joins TRBV6-5 to TRBJ1-2; no reliable D call. V shed 0 bases and J shed 3 bases, with 11 bases lying between them. Looked up from germline, CDR1 is MNHEY and CDR2 is SVGAGI. The CDR3 covers 15 residues. In DNA form, the CDR3 reads TGTGCCAGCAGTTACTCGGTGCCGGCCGACTATGGCTACACCTTC. Protein product: CASSYSVPADYGYTF.

This chain uses TRBV4-2 with TRBJ1-2; D gene uncertain. Germline-derived CDR1 and CDR2 are LGHNA and YNFKEQ. V was cut by 0 bases and J by 8 bases, with 16 bases left in between. The CDR3 extends over 15 amino acids. In DNA form, the CDR3 reads TGTGCCAGCAGCCAAGATATGGATGGCTTCGGAGGCTACACCTTC. Its protein product is CASSQDMDGFGGYTF.

The CDR3 DNA reads TGTGCCAGCAGTCTTCGTGGACAGGGGGCCTGGCAGCCCCAGCATTTT. It translates to CASSLRGQGAWQPQHF. The genes are TRBV28 and TRBJ1-5; 11 bases line up with TRBD1. Germline V gives CDR1 MDHEN, CDR2 SYDVKM. The CDR3 covers 16 residues. Trimming at V came to 5 bases and at J to 7 bases, leaving 10 bases not matched to a gene.

The chain carries TRBV5-1 and TRBJ2-1, with unresolved D. The CDR3 loop spans 13 amino acids. Germline CDR1 SGHRS, CDR2 YFSETQ. The V gene lost 0 bases and the J gene lost 3 bases, with 4 bases spanning the gap. The CDR3 spells CASSLGSYNEQFF. The CDR3 DNA follows: TGCGCCAGCAGCTTGGGGAGCTACAATGAGCAGTTCTTC.

Note on this clone: The same CDR3 arises from other DNA sequences in this sample as well. This rearrangement joins TRBV3-1 (or the pseudogene TRBV3-2) to TRBJ2-3, with D unclear. The CDR3 loop spans 12 amino acids. Germline loops: CDR1 LGHDT, CDR2 YNNKEL (reference sequence). V lost 4 bases, J lost 0 bases, and 2 bases lay in between. The CDR3 sequence: CASSLSTDTQYF. The DNA for the CDR3 is TGTGCCAGCAGCCTTAGCACAGATACGCAGTATTTT.

The rearrangement joins TRBV29-1 to TRBJ1-2; the match to TRBD1 covers 9 bases. Trimming cost V 4 bases and J 6 bases; bases outside gene matches: 3. This CDR3 has 12 amino acids. Germline values: CDR1 SQVTM, CDR2 ANQGSEA. CDR3 region: CSVAGQGHGYTF. The CDR3, as DNA: TGCAGCGTTGCGGGACAGGGCCATGGCTACACCTTC.

CDR3 in amino acids: CASSTPPGQGWDTEAFF. The CDR3 bases are TGTGCCAGTAGTACCCCTCCGGGACAGGGATGGGACACTGAAGCTTTCTTT. This sequence joins TRBV19 and TRBJ1-1; 9 bases match TRBD1. The CDR3 runs 17 residues. Germline CDR1 LNHDA, CDR2 SQIVND (reference sequence). The junction had 12 bases not matched to a gene; V was cut back by 4 bases and J by 3 bases. Based on the CDR3 plus reference TRBV19 and TRBJ1-1, the full variable domain is DGGITQSPKYLFRKEGQNVTLSCEQNLNHDAMYWYRQDPGQGLRLIYYSQIVNDFQKGDIAEGYSVSREKKESFPLTVTSAQKNPTAFYLCASSTPPGQGWDTEAFFGQGTRLTVV.

This chain uses TRBV10-3 with TRBJ2-7, with TRBD1 matching 9 bases. With V trimmed by 4 bases and J by 2 bases, 9 bases remained unmatched. The CDR3 runs to 16 residues. Looked up from germline, CDR1 is ENHRY and CDR2 is SYGVKD. The DNA for the CDR3 is TGTGCCATCAGTGGTGGTTCCGGGACAGGGCCCTACGAGCAGTACTTC. This translates into CAISGGSGTGPYEQYF.

This chain connects TRBV6-5 to TRBJ1-3; weak D call: TRBD1 (5 bases). Trimming pared 7 bases from V and 0 bases from J, leaving 10 bases between. The CDR3 is 14 amino acids. The germline gives CDR1 MNHEY, CDR2 SVGAGI. DNA of the CDR3: TGTGCCAGCAACTCAGGGACCTCTGGAAACACCATATATTTT. Translation: CASNSGTSGNTIYF.

The chain employs TRBV25-1 and TRBJ1-2, with no clear D. Germline V gene lookup returns CDR1 MGHDK and CDR2 SYGVNS. The CDR3 length is 12 residues. Trimming removed 7 bases from V and 4 bases from J, with 10 bases in between. DNA of the CDR3: TGTGCCAGCACGGGAAAGGTCTATGGCTACACCTTC. Protein: CASTGKVYGYTF.

There are a few counts of this clone. The chain employs TRBV18 and TRBJ1-5; D is possibly TRBD1 (6 bases). Trimming removed 5 bases from V and 11 bases from J, with 16 bases in between. This CDR3 contains 13 residues. Germline CDR1 is KGHSH and CDR2 is LQKENI. The CDR3 loop is CASSRGEERAQHF. The DNA for the CDR3 is TGTGCCAGCTCAAGGGGGGAGGAGAGGGCCCAGCATTTT.

This rearrangement joins TRBV7-3 to TRBJ1-1; D is perhaps TRBD1 (6 bases). The CDR3 contains 13 residues. Trimming shortened V by 5 bases and J by 1 base, and 8 bases separated the two germline ends. Germline loops: CDR1 SGHTA, CDR2 FQGTGA. The CDR3, as DNA: TGTGCCAGCAGCCAGGGACAGAACACTGAAGCTTTCTTT. It yields the protein CASSQGQNTEAFF. The variable domain in full, completed from reference TRBV7-3 and TRBJ1-1, reads GAGVSQTPSNKVTEKGKYVELRCDPISGHTALYWYRQSLGQGPEFLIYFQGTGAADDSGLPNDRFFAVRPEGSVSTLKIQRTERGDSAVYLCASSQGQNTEAFFGQGTRLTVV.

The V and J genes are TRBV7-2 and TRBJ1-1; D not resolved. Looked up from germline, CDR1 is SGHTA and CDR2 is FQGNSA. The CDR3 has 14 residues. With 2 bases removed from V and 0 bases from J, the gap between germline ends came to 7 bases. Written as DNA, the CDR3 is TGTGCCAGCAGCTTAAATGGGGTGAACACTGAAGCTTTCTTT. Translating it yields CASSLNGVNTEAFF.

V gene TRBV5-1 combines with J gene TRBJ1-1, with 11 bases lining up with TRBD1. Trimming at V came to 4 bases and at J to 5 bases, leaving 7 bases not matched to a gene. CDR1 and CDR2 (germline): SGHRS, YFSETQ. The CDR3 extends over 15 amino acids. For the CDR3, the DNA is TGCGCCAGCAGCATGTCCGGGACAGGGGGAACTGAAGCTTTCTTT. Translated: CASSMSGTGGTEAFF.

The chain is built from TRBV5-4 and TRBJ2-3; D is unresolved. Trimming shortened V by 2 bases and J by 0 bases, and 10 bases separated the two germline ends. The V gene's germline CDR1 is SGHNT and CDR2 YYREEE (reference sequence). The CDR3 has 15 residues. The CDR3 region has the DNA TGTGCCAGCAGCTTAGAGACATCTAGCACAGATACGCAGTATTTT. Protein product: CASSLETSSTDTQYF.

The rearrangement joins TRBV7-9 to TRBJ1-4; 7 positions agree with TRBD1. This CDR3 is built from 16 residues. J gave up 8 bases and V 3 bases, and 12 bases lay outside the gene matches. The germline V gene has CDR1 SEHNR and CDR2 FQNEAQ (reference sequence). CDR3 nucleotides: TGTGCCAGCAGCTTCCTTGGGTTAGGGGGCACGGAAAAACTGTTTTTT. Translation gives CASSFLGLGGTEKLFF.

The chain is built from TRBV11-3 and TRBJ2-2; D might be TRBD1 or TRBD2, each matching 5 bases. This CDR3 region has 14 residues. The germline CDR1 and CDR2 sequences are SGHNT and YENEEA. Trimming shortened V by 7 bases and J by 4 bases, and 13 bases separated the two germline ends. In nucleotides, the CDR3 is TGTGCCAGCAATGGGGGACCGAGCACCGGGGAGCTGTTTTTT. The encoded protein is CASNGGPSTGELFF.

The V and J genes are TRBV24-1 and TRBJ1-5; the D gene is possibly TRBD1 (5 bases). This CDR3 comprises 15 residues. Trimming left V 2 bases short and J 2 bases short, with 9 bases between. CDR1 and CDR2 from the germline V gene are KGHDR and SFDVKD. CDR3 region: CATSDSQGGNQPQHF. CDR3 nucleotides: TGTGCCACCAGTGATTCGCAGGGTGGCAATCAGCCCCAGCATTTT.

CDR3 in DNA: TGTGCCAGGGCCCCCTACTACGAGCAGTACTTC. Translating it yields CARAPYYEQYF. This chain uses TRBV21-1 with TRBJ2-7. TRBV21-1 is given as a pseudogene. This CDR3 comprises 11 residues.